This is a list of T cell receptor beta chains from one sample in a study of CD8+ T cells in alopecia areata. Repertoires were generated with immunoSEQ multiplex PCR, while TCRdb's copy carries only in-frame clones and drops some. Of approximately 180,000 clones listed, around 64% are singletons. Specimen: CD4+ T cells sorted from blood, collected between weeks 49 and 50, from a patient treated with tofacitinib. The receptors stem from a human donor with alopecia areata. The CDR3 runs from the conserved cysteine through the conserved F or W. The D gene is left open where the match is weak. Some rows mark clone size as missing; the rest say once, few, many or name a class of expanded clone.

clone size	D gene	J gene	V gene	CDR3 protein
.	.	TRBJ2-5	TRBV9	CASSASALYQETQYF
.	TRBD2	TRBJ2-3	TRBV29-1	CSVRAGANTDTQYF
few	.	TRBJ1-2	TRBV29-1	CSVGGMDGYTF
.	.	TRBJ2-3	TRBV27	CASSPRGNTDTQYF
.	.	TRBJ1-2	TRBV27	CASSSLDKNYGYTF
.	TRBD2	TRBJ2-3	TRBV29-1	CSVAGLARTDTQYF
few	.	TRBJ2-2	TRBV29-1	CSAGTPLNTGELFF
.	.	TRBJ2-7	TRBV5-6	CASSGALIDEQYF
.	TRBD1	TRBJ1-1	TRBV30	CAWSLGVGTDEIVLNTEAFF
.	TRBD2	TRBJ2-1	TRBV28	CASKTGGESTSQFF
.	.	TRBJ1-1	TRBV25-1	CASSESPGRDTEAFF
.	.	TRBJ1-5	TRBV29-1	CSVAKGSNQPQHF
.	.	TRBJ2-7	TRBV30	CAWKTGAEQYF
.	.	TRBJ1-4	TRBV30	CAWSVGGATNEKLFF